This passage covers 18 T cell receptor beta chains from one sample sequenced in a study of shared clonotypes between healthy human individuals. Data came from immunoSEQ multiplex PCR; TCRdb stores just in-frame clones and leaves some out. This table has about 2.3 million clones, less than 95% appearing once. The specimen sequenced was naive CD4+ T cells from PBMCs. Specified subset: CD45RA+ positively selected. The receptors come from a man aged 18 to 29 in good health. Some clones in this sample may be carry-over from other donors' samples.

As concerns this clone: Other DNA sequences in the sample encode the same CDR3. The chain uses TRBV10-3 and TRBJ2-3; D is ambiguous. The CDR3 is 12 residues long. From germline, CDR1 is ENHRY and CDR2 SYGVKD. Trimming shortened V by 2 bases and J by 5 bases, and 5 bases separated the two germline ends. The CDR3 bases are TGTGCCATCAGTGAGCGCGGAGATACGCAGTATTTT. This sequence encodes CAISERGDTQYF.

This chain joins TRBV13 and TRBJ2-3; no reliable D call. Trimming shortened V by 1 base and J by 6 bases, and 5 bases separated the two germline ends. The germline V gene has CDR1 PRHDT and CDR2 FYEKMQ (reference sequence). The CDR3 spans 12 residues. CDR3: CASSLDLDTQYF. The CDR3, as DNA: TGTGCCAGCAGCTTAGATCTCGATACGCAGTATTTT.

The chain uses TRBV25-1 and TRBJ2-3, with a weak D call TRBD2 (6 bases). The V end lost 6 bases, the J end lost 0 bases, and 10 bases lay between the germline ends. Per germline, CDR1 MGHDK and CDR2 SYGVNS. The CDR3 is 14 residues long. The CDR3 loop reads CASSGRLSTDTQYF. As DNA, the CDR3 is TGTGCCAGCAGCGGGAGACTTAGCACAGATACGCAGTATTTT.

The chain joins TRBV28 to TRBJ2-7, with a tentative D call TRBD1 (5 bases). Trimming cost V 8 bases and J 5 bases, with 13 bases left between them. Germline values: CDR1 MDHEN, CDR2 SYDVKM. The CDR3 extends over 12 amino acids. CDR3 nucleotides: TGTGCCAGCCTACAGGACAAGGACGAGCAGTACTTC. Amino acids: CASLQDKDEQYF. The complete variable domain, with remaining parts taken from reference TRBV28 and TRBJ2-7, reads DVKVTQSSRYLVKRTGEKVFLECVQDMDHENMFWYRQDPGLGLRLIYFSYDVKMKEKGDIPEGYSVSREKKERFSLILESASTNQTSMYLCASLQDKDEQYFGPGTRLTVT.

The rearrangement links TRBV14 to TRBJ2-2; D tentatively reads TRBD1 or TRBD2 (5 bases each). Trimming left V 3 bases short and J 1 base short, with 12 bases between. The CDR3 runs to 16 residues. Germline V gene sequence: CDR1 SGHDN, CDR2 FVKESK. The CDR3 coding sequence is TGTGCCAGCAGCCACCGCCGGGACCGGAACACCGGGGAGCTGTTTTTT. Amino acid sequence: CASSHRRDRNTGELFF.

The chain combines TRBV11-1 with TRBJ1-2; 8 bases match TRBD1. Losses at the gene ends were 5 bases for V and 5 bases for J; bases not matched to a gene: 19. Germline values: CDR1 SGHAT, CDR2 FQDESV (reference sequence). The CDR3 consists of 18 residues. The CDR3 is CASSRRIQQGVGAYGYTF. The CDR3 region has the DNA TGTGCCAGCAGCCGGAGAATCCAACAGGGGGTAGGAGCTTATGGCTACACCTTC.

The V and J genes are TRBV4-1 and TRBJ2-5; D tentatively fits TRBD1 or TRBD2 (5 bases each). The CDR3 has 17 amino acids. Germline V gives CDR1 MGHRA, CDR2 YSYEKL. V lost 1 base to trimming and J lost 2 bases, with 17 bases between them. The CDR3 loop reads CASSQVIGGPTQETQYF. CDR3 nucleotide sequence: TGCGCCAGCAGCCAAGTTATTGGGGGACCCACTCAAGAGACCCAGTACTTC.

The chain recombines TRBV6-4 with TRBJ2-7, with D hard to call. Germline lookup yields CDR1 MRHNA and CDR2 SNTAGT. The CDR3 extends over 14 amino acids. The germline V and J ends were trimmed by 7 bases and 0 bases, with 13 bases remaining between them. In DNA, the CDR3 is TGTGCCAGCAATTTCGAAGTGAGCTCCTACGAGCAGTACTTC. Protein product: CASNFEVSSYEQYF.

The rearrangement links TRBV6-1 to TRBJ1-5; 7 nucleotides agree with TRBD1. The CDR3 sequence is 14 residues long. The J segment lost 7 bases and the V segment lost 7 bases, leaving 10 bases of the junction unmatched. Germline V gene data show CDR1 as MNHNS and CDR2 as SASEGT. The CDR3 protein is CASTQGGVRQPQHF. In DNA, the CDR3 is TGTGCCAGCACCCAGGGGGGGGTGAGACAGCCCCAGCATTTT.

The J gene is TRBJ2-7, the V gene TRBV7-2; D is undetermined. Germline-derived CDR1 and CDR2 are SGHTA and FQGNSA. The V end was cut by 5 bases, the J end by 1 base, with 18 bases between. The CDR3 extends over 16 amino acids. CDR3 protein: CASSHTPAATSYEQYF. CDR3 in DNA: TGTGCCAGCAGCCATACTCCGGCAGCCACGTCCTACGAGCAGTACTTC.

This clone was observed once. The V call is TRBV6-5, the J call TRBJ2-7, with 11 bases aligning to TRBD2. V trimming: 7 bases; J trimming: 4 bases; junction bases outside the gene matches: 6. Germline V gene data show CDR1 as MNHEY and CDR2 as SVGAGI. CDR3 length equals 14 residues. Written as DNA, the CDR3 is TGTGCCAGCAAGCTAGCGGGAGGAGGATACGAGCAGTACTTC. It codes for CASKLAGGGYEQYF.

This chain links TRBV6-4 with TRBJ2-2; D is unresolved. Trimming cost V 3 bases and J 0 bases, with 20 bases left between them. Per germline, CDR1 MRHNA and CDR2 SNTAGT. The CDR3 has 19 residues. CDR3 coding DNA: TGTGCCAGCAGTGATATTCTTGGGCGCGGCTCCTCGAACACCGGGGAGCTGTTTTTT. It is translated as CASSDILGRGSSNTGELFF.

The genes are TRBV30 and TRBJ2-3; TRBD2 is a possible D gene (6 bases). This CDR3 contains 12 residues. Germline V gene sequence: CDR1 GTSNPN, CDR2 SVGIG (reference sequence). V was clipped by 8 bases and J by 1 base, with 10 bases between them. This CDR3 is CAEGGGTDTQYF. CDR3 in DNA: TGTGCCGAGGGCGGGGGCACAGATACGCAGTATTTT. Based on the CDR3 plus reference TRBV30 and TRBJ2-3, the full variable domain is SQTIHQWPATLVQPVGSPLSLECTVEGTSNPNLYWYRQAAGRGLQLLFYSVGIGQISSEVPQNLSASRPQDRQFILSSKKLLLSDSGFYLCAEGGGTDTQYFGPGTRLTVL.

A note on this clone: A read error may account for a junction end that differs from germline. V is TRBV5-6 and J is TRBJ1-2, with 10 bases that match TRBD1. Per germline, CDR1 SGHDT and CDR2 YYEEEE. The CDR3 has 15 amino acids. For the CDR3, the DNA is TGTGCCAGCAGTTTGGGGACAGGGGCTAACTATGGCTACACCTTC. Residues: CASSLGTGANYGYTF.

CDR3 DNA sequence: TGCAGCGCAGATAGGGGGCGCGATGGCTACACCTTC. Protein sequence: CSADRGRDGYTF. J is TRBJ1-2 and V is TRBV29-1; 7 bases fit TRBD1. Germline V gene sequence: CDR1 SQVTM, CDR2 ANQGSEA. The CDR3 has 12 residues. Trimming cost V 7 bases and J 6 bases; bases outside gene matches: 8.

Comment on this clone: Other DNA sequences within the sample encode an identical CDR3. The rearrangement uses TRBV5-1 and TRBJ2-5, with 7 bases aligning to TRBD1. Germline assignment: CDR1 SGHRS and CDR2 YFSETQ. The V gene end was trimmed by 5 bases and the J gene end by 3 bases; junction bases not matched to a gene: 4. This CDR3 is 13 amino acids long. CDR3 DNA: TGCGCCAGCAGTCCAACAGGGGAAGAGACCCAGTACTTC. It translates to CASSPTGEETQYF.

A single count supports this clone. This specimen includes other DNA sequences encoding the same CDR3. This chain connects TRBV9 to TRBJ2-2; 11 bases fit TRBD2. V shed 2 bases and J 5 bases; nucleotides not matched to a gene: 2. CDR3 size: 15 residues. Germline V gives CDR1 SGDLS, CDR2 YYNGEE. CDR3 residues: CASSVGTSGTGELFF. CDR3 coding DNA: TGTGCCAGCAGCGTCGGGACTAGCGGAACCGGGGAGCTGTTTTTT.

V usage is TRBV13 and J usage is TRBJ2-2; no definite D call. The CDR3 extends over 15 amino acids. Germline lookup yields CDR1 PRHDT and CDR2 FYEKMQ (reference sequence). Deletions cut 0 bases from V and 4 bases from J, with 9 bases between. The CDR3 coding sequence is TGTGCCAGCAGCTTAGGGGCGTTCGCCACCGGGGAGCTGTTTTTT. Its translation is CASSLGAFATGELFF. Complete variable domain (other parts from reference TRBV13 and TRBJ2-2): AAGVIQSPRHLIKEKRETATLKCYPIPRHDTVYWYQQGPGQDPQFLISFYEKMQSDKGSIPDRFSAQQFSDYHSELNMSSLELGDSALYFCASSLGAFATGELFFGEGSRLTVL.